The T cell receptor (beta chain) under discussion was sequenced for a study of blood T cell repertoires in COVID-19. About the study: PBMCs, B-cell-depleted T cells, or T cells were the source of the cDNA or gDNA that made up the material.

CDR1 and CDR2 (germline): MNHNS, SASEGT. CDR3 length: 15 amino acids. V lost 3 bases and J 8 bases, leaving 19 bases between the germline ends. Recruitment covered over 20 US areas and drew participants whose ages spanned roughly 18 to 100 years. As processed by the authors: Estimated nucleated cell counts came from reference gene primer amplification. Profiling relied on immunoSEQ multiplex PCR, and the TCRdb table lists in-frame clones only, not all of them. The V and J calls and the clone size are those of that table, but D and trimming were determined from the DNA. The profile covers approximately 170,000 clones, with around 83% appearing a single time and approximately 4% taken by the ten largest.

Sequenced sample: PBMCs or T cells enriched from blood (not recorded which). The source of this sequence is a woman aged 45 to 65 in a cohort exposed to, infected with or recovered from COVID-19 (not recorded which). This chain uses TRBV6-1 with TRBJ1-2; D is unclear. CDR3 protein: CASSELPETREGYTF. DNA of the CDR3: TGTGCCAGCAGTGAGTTGCCCGAGACCCGGGAAGGCTACACCTTC.